The rows below give T cell receptor beta chains drawn from one sample of a study of shared T cell receptors in the human thymus. Measured with immunoSEQ multiplex PCR; TCRdb has only the in-frame clones, and not every one. This table has 700,000 or so clones, approximately 85% appearing once. The sample was also linked to a second study, of human thymus T cells.

Sequencing was carried out using thymocytes. The receptors derive from a girl in the first two years of life with a congenital heart defect. Each CDR3 is given without its conserved first and last residue. Fields, in order: V gene, CDR3 length, D gene, J gene, CDR3 protein. D genes are given only for firm matches.

>TRBV29-1|13|TRBD1|TRBJ2-7
SVEDRQGAFYEQY
>TRBV11-3|12|TRBD2|TRBJ2-1
ASSLAGGYNEQF
>TRBV9|12|.|TRBJ1-3
ASSAPSSGNTIY
>TRBV6-6|13|TRBD1|TRBJ1-3
ASSYSPGGGNTIY
>TRBV4-1|13|TRBD2|TRBJ2-3
ASSLAGVITDTQY
>TRBV18|14|TRBD1|TRBJ1-3
ASSYVTGGPGNTIY
>TRBV12-5|16|TRBD1|TRBJ1-6
ASGNRGRPTGVNSPLH
>TRBV10-1|14|.|TRBJ1-6
ASSDYGQRYNSPLH
>TRBV4-1|17|TRBD1|TRBJ2-7
ASSLRGTSGTGDSYEQY
>TRBV5-6|14|.|TRBJ2-7
ASSPTPGDKTYEQY
>TRBV14|12|.|TRBJ2-3
ASSQTGGTDTQY
>TRBV4-1|14|TRBD1|TRBJ1-2
ASSQEVRTGLYGYT
>TRBV6-5|13|.|TRBJ2-1
ASSFLAGVLNEQF
>TRBV9|12|.|TRBJ1-1
ASSVGQGRSEAF
>TRBV6-5|13|.|TRBJ1-6
ASSYAGPRGEPLH
>TRBV5-6|14|.|TRBJ1-2
ASTRLRVKANYGYT
>TRBV27|17|TRBD1|TRBJ1-1
ASSLTGQGGLRLNTEAF
>TRBV7-9|13|.|TRBJ2-7
ASSLATFEEYEQY
>TRBV13|13|TRBD1|TRBJ1-2
ASSLAAGGKDGYT
>TRBV5-4|13|TRBD1|TRBJ1-5
ASSLGFGGGQPQH
>TRBV11-2|15|.|TRBJ1-2
ASSLDTSQELFYGYT
>TRBV19|14|TRBD2|TRBJ2-2
ASSISGGENTGELF
>TRBV5-1|11|TRBD1|TRBJ1-5
ASSSDRDQPQH
>TRBV18|16|TRBD2|TRBJ2-1
ASSPWGLAGASYNEQF
>TRBV7-3|14|TRBD2|TRBJ2-1
ASSLGPGLATHEQF
>TRBV30|12|TRBD1|TRBJ2-1
AWTPGQTYNEQF
>TRBV12-5|16|TRBD1|TRBJ1-1
ASGCRDRMVPVNTEAF
>TRBV12-5|19|TRBD1|TRBJ1-4
ASGLGQGRSRASITNEKLF
>TRBV19|11|.|TRBJ2-7
ASSRSGVYEQY
>TRBV6-6|13|.|TRBJ1-3
ASSYEEYSGNTIY
>TRBV2|12|.|TRBJ1-2
ASSERGANYGYT
>TRBV23-1|14|.|TRBJ2-5
ASSHRQGGKQETQY
>TRBV14|22|TRBD2|TRBJ2-3
ASSQDPEDPRNRLAHRCTDTQY
>TRBV10-2|16|.|TRBJ1-5
ASSGTGSPSYSNQPQH
>TRBV4-3|14|.|TRBJ1-1
ASSQFIPLPRTEAF
>TRBV2|18|TRBD1|TRBJ1-6
ASSEGIGQGISPANSPLH
>TRBV28|11|.|TRBJ1-1
ATRGLLNTEAF
>TRBV5-8|14|.|TRBJ1-1
ASSCIIRRLGTEAF
>TRBV4-3|16|.|TRBJ1-1
ASSQLPRGTRMNTEAF
>TRBV19|15|TRBD2|TRBJ2-5
ASSIIGAASGKETQY
>TRBV9|14|.|TRBJ1-1
ASSSLLGSENTEAF
>TRBV28|15|TRBD1|TRBJ1-4
ASSLPGQIATNEKLF
>TRBV13|11|.|TRBJ1-2
ASSLGTDYGYT
>TRBV29-1|16|TRBD2|TRBJ2-5
SVGGLAGEHSPQETQY
>TRBV28|14|TRBD1|TRBJ1-2
ASSLPTDRAHSGYT
>TRBV19|15|TRBD1|TRBJ1-3
ASSKSGGQSSGNTIY
>TRBV5-1|13|TRBD1|TRBJ1-1
ASSSRIRGDTEAF
>TRBV5-6|13|TRBD1|TRBJ1-6
ASRTGGTGYSPLH
>TRBV9|11|.|TRBJ2-7
ASSVDTPYEQY